One sample yielded the 10 T cell receptor beta chains listed below, sequenced in a study of blood T cell repertoires in COVID-19. The method was immunoSEQ multiplex PCR; TCRdb's version includes in-frame clones alone and lacks a portion of them. The sample yields about 150,000 clones, 84% seen once. The sequencing sample was made of peripheral blood. These receptors all come from a man between 70 and 80 years old with acute or convalescent COVID-19.

The V and J genes are TRBV6-5 and TRBJ2-7; 7 bases match TRBD1. Trimming took 7 bases from V and 3 from J; bases not matched to a gene: 12. The CDR3 runs to 15 residues. The germline V gene encodes CDR1 MNHEY and CDR2 SVGAGI. As DNA, the CDR3 is TGTGCCAGCAAGAGGGCCACAGGGGATATCTACGAGCAGTACTTC. This codes for CASKRATGDIYEQYF.

This clone was counted a few times. The chain joins TRBV5-1 to TRBJ1-4; possible D gene TRBD1, 5 bases. The V gene's germline CDR1 is SGHRS and CDR2 YFSETQ. The CDR3 spans 15 residues. V was shortened by 0 bases and J by 2 bases, with 8 bases between the two germline ends. The CDR3 here is CASSLGGATNEKLFF. The CDR3 region has the DNA TGCGCCAGCAGCTTGGGTGGGGCTACTAATGAAAAACTGTTTTTT.

The genes are TRBV6-2 or TRBV6-3 and TRBJ1-1; no firm D call. This CDR3 spans 15 amino acids. From germline, CDR1 is MNHEY and CDR2 SVGEGT. V was pared by 5 bases and J by 0 bases, with 13 bases between. CDR3: CASSTPPGLNTEAFF. Here the CDR3 DNA reads TGTGCCAGCAGTACCCCCCCGGGGTTGAACACTGAAGCTTTCTTT.

Here the CDR3 DNA reads TGCAGTGCTAGTGGAGGGTCGAAGAACACTGAAGCTTTCTTT. Translation: CSASGGSKNTEAFF. The chain uses TRBV20-1 and TRBJ1-1; no definite D call. There are 14 residues in the CDR3. Germline-derived CDR1 and CDR2 are DFQATT and SNEGSKA (reference sequence). V was clipped by 3 bases and J by 1 base, with 12 bases between them.

This rearrangement joins TRBV19 to TRBJ1-5; no clear D. The V end lost 1 base, the J end lost 0 bases, and 7 bases lay between the germline ends. Per the germline V gene, CDR1 is LNHDA and CDR2 is SQIVND (reference sequence). The CDR3 is 15 amino acids. The CDR3: CASSIVADSNQPQHF. The CDR3 coding sequence is TGTGCCAGTAGTATAGTGGCAGATAGCAATCAGCCCCAGCATTTT.

V is TRBV7-8 and J is TRBJ2-7, with TRBD2 identical over 13 bases. The CDR3 runs 18 residues. CDR1 and CDR2 from the germline V gene are SGHVS and FQNEAQ. Trimming at V came to 1 base and at J to 6 bases, leaving 12 bases not matched to a gene. For the CDR3, the DNA is TGTGCCAGCAGCTTAGTTGGACTAGCGGGAGTTGTCCTCGGCGAGCAGTACTTC. Translating gives CASSLVGLAGVVLGEQYF. The full variable domain, in which reference TRBV7-8 and TRBJ2-7 provide the parts outside the CDR3, is GAGVSQSPRYKVAKRGQDVALRCDPISGHVSLFWYQQALGQGPEFLTYFQNEAQLDKSGLPSDRFFAERPEGSVSTLKIQRTQQEDSAVYLCASSLVGLAGVVLGEQYFGPGTRLTVT.

The rearrangement joins TRBV2 to TRBJ2-1, with 8 nucleotides matching TRBD2. Trimming at V came to 7 bases and at J to 9 bases, leaving 2 bases not matched to a gene. CDR3 length: 11 residues. Germline V gives CDR1 SNHLY, CDR2 FYNNEI. The CDR3 sequence: CASTAGGEQFF. The CDR3 DNA is TGTGCCAGCACGGCGGGAGGTGAGCAGTTCTTC.

This clone was seen a few times. The V and J genes are TRBV7-9 and TRBJ2-3; TRBD1 agrees at 10 bases. The CDR3 extends over 13 amino acids. Germline CDR1 is SEHNR and CDR2 is FQNEAQ (reference sequence). The junction had 2 bases not matched to a gene; V was cut back by 6 bases and J by 5 bases. The CDR3 nucleotides are TGTGCCAGCAGTGGACAGGGGGGAGATACGCAGTATTTT. This translates into CASSGQGGDTQYF.

The gene calls are TRBV21-1 and TRBJ2-5; the D call TRBD2 from the table was never checked on the DNA. TRBV21-1 is classified as a pseudogene. The CDR3 spans 15 residues. CDR3 loop: CASSKEGAGGRTQYF. Here the CDR3 DNA reads TGTGCCAGCAGCAAAGAGGGGGCGGGAGGGAGGACCCAGTACTTC.

J is TRBJ2-7 and V is TRBV5-1; TRBD1 aligns across 9 bases. V was pared by 3 bases and J by 2 bases, with 3 bases of the junction left unmatched. The germline V gene has CDR1 SGHRS and CDR2 YFSETQ. The CDR3 sequence is 14 residues long. The CDR3 sequence: CASSYRDRAYEQYF. The CDR3 DNA reads as TGCGCCAGCAGCTACCGGGACAGGGCCTACGAGCAGTACTTC.